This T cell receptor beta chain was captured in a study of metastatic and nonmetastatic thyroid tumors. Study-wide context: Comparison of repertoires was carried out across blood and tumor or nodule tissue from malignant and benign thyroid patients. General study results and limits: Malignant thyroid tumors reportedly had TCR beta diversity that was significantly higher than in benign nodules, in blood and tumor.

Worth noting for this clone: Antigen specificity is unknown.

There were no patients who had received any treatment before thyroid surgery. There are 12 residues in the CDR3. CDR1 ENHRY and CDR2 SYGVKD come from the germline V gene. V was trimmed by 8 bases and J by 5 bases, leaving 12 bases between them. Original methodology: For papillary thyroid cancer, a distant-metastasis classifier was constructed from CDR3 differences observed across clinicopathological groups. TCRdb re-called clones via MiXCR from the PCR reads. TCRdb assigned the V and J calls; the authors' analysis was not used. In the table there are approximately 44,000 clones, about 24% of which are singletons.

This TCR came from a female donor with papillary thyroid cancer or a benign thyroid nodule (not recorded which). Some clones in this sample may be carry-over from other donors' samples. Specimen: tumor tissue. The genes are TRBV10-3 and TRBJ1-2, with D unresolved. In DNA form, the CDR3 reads TGTGCCATCTCCCCAGACACTTATGGCTACACCTTC. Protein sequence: CAISPDTYGYTF.